The sequence of this T cell receptor beta chain was determined in a study of T cell changes during pregnancy in multiple sclerosis. The CDR3 is made up of 15 amino acids. Germline values: CDR1 SGDLS, CDR2 YYNGEE. V was cut by 5 bases and J by 0 bases, with 11 bases left in between. Generated by immunoSEQ multiplex PCR, the TCRdb table keeps only in-frame clones and is missing some. This repertoire shows some 47,000 clones, approximately 90% found once; its top ten account for 5.9%. The receptor was derived from a female donor in good health, enrolled as a control in a pregnancy study. The rearrangement uses TRBV9 and TRBJ2-2, with D tentatively TRBD1 (6 bases). Sequencing used CD8+ T cells from peripheral blood mononuclear cells, obtained after pregnancy. The chain's CDR3 is CASRYRDSNTGELFF. CDR3 bases: TGTGCCAGCAGGTACAGGGATTCGAACACCGGGGAGCTGTTTTTT.